This T cell receptor beta chain was documented in a study of cytomegalovirus exposure and HLA in healthy donors. This CDR3 is 15 amino acids long. The V and J ends lost 4 bases and 2 bases, in that order; junction bases with no gene match: 8. CDR1 SGHVS and CDR2 FQNEAQ come from the germline V gene. Clones were sequenced by immunoSEQ multiplex PCR, and TCRdb holds only the in-frame ones, with some missing. The profile shows approximately 65,000 clones, 80% to 95% of them singletons. The sequenced material came from PBMCs. The rearrangement links TRBV7-8 to TRBJ2-7; 7 bases fit TRBD2. The origin of this receptor is a man between 18 and 29 years old in good health and CMV-seropositive. The CDR3 DNA reads TGTGCCAGCAGCTCTCAAGCGGGACCTACCTACGAGCAGTACTTC. Translating it yields CASSSQAGPTYEQYF. The whole variable domain, filled in from reference TRBV7-8 and TRBJ2-7, reads GAGVSQSPRYKVAKRGQDVALRCDPISGHVSLFWYQQALGQGPEFLTYFQNEAQLDKSGLPSDRFFAERPEGSVSTLKIQRTQQEDSAVYLCASSSQAGPTYEQYFGPGTRLTVT.